This T cell receptor (beta chain) comes out of a study of blood T cell repertoires in COVID-19. CDR3 size: 15 residues. The germline CDR1 and CDR2 sequences are SGHTA and FQGNSA. Trimming left V 3 bases short and J 6 bases short, with 16 bases between. Using immunoSEQ multiplex PCR, the repertoire was profiled, and TCRdb retains in-frame clones only, with some absent. This table has approximately 230,000 clones, 75% to 95% appearing once. This receptor was identified in a woman aged 18-30 years who had recovered from COVID-19. This chain uses TRBV7-2 with TRBJ2-3, with TRBD2 as a possible D gene (6 bases). The sample was PBMCs or T cells enriched from blood (not recorded which). In nucleotides, the CDR3 is TGTGCCAGCAGCTTCTGGCGGGGACCAGGGGATACGCAGTATTTT. It specifies CASSFWRGPGDTQYF.